The present T cell receptor beta chain was sequenced within a study of OX40 agonist ivuxolimab in advanced cancers. Background on the study: Averaging 60 years in age, with a range of about 23 to 85, the cohort was about 83% male.

Germline V CDR1 and CDR2: KGHSH, LQKENI. V lost 2 bases to trimming and J lost 3 bases, with 3 bases between them. The CDR3 is 12 residues long. General study results and limits: Doses of 0.1 to 3.0 mg/kg were accompanied by clonal expansion of CD4+ and CD8+ blood T cells by week 6.

Produced via immunoSEQ multiplex PCR; TCRdb's table is partial and in-frame only. The profile covers 50,000 to 65,000 clones, with about 83% appearing a single time and roughly 4.4% taken by the ten largest. About this clone: What it recognizes is unknown. Other nucleotide sequences in the sample specify the same CDR3.

The sample consisted of CD4+ or CD8+ T cells sorted from blood, taken in a trial of the OX40 agonist ivuxolimab. This clonotype was sampled from an adult with an advanced solid tumor such as melanoma, head and neck, liver or kidney cancer. This chain joins TRBV18 and TRBJ2-3; D gene ambiguous. DNA for the CDR3: TGTGCCAGCTCACCAAGTACAGATACGCAGTATTTT. Its translation: CASSPSTDTQYF.